The 18 T cell receptor beta chains in this list originate from one sample, sequenced in a study of cytomegalovirus exposure and HLA in healthy donors. TCRdb's copy holds only in-frame clones and misses some; the assay was immunoSEQ multiplex PCR. The top ten clones hold 1.2% of a sample with around 300,000 clones, around 90% of them seen once. The material sequenced was PBMCs. The receptors were gathered from a woman aged 30 to 39 in good health and CMV-seropositive.

The chain links TRBV4-3 to TRBJ2-7, with D possibly TRBD2 on 5 matching bases. Trimming took off 0 bases at V and 3 bases at J, with 12 bases between the two ends. The germline CDR1 and CDR2 sequences are LGHNA and YSLEER. CDR3 size: 15 residues. Here the CDR3 reads CASSQDTGSGYEQYF. CDR3 DNA: TGCGCCAGCAGCCAAGATACCGGCAGCGGCTACGAGCAGTACTTC.

This chain connects TRBV2 to TRBJ2-7; no clear D. V was pared by 3 bases and J by 4 bases, with 4 bases between. Germline CDR1 is SNHLY and CDR2 is FYNNEI. The CDR3 sequence is 11 residues long. As DNA, the CDR3 is TGTGCCAGCAGTGAGAGGTACGAGCAGTACTTC. It codes for CASSERYEQYF.

This clone was picked up a small number of times. The CDR3 is CASIPPETQYF. DNA for the CDR3: TGTGCCAGTATCCCTCCAGAGACCCAGTACTTC. This rearrangement joins TRBV19 to TRBJ2-5; no firm D call. This CDR3 region has 11 residues. V was pared by 7 bases and J by 4 bases, with 7 bases between. Germline V lookup: CDR1 LNHDA, CDR2 SQIVND (reference sequence).

V usage is TRBV2 and J usage is TRBJ2-7, with a possible D match to TRBD2 (5 bases). V was cut by 7 bases and J by 1 base, with 11 bases left in between. The CDR3 has 13 amino acids. Germline V lookup: CDR1 SNHLY, CDR2 FYNNEI. CDR3 coding DNA: TGTGCCAGCATCGGACTGAGATCCTACGAGCAGTACTTC. As protein: CASIGLRSYEQYF.

J is TRBJ2-1 and V is TRBV6-5; D possibly corresponds to TRBD1 (5 bases). This CDR3 region has 15 residues. Trimming cost V 3 bases and J 3 bases, with 12 bases left between them. From germline, CDR1 is MNHEY and CDR2 SVGAGI. Here the CDR3 reads CASSYMDNFYNEQFF. CDR3 DNA: TGTGCCAGCAGTTATATGGACAACTTCTACAATGAGCAGTTCTTC.

V gene TRBV14 combines with J gene TRBJ2-7; 9 bases match TRBD2. Germline trimming cut 4 bases from V and 3 bases from J; bases unmatched to any gene: 7. CDR1 SGHDN and CDR2 FVKESK come from the germline V gene. The CDR3 extends over 15 amino acids. CDR3 DNA: TGTGCCAGCAGCCCCGATAGCGGGAGATTCTACGAGCAGTACTTC. It specifies CASSPDSGRFYEQYF.

The V call is TRBV9, the J call TRBJ1-4, with D possibly TRBD1 on 6 matching bases. Deletions cut 4 bases from V and 7 bases from J, with 14 bases between. This CDR3 spans 14 amino acids. Germline V gives CDR1 SGDLS, CDR2 YYNGEE. CDR3 region: CASSSGTFTEKLFF. CDR3 DNA: TGTGCCAGCAGCTCCGGGACATTCACTGAAAAACTGTTTTTT.

The chain employs TRBV7-9 and TRBJ2-1, with D unclear. The CDR3 extends over 15 amino acids. V lost 2 bases, J lost 8 bases, and 16 bases lay in between. Germline loops: CDR1 SEHNR, CDR2 FQNEAQ (reference sequence). CDR3 protein: CASSLLGYQSYEQFF. In nucleotides, the CDR3 is TGTGCCAGCAGCTTATTAGGCTATCAAAGCTATGAGCAGTTCTTC.

This chain connects TRBV19 to TRBJ1-5; D gene uncertain. Trimming pared 0 bases from V and 9 bases from J, leaving 6 bases between. Germline V lookup: CDR1 LNHDA, CDR2 SQIVND (reference sequence). There are 12 residues in the CDR3. The DNA of the CDR3 is TGTGCCAGTAGTATAGAAGGTCGGCCCCAGCATTTT. Its protein is CASSIEGRPQHF.

The chain is built from TRBV5-6 and TRBJ2-5; D gene unclear. CDR3 length: 13 residues. V lost 0 bases and J 3 bases, leaving 6 bases between the germline ends. The germline gives CDR1 SGHDT, CDR2 YYEEEE. The CDR3 region has the DNA TGTGCCAGCAGCTTGGTCCACGAAGAGACCCAGTACTTC. This translates into CASSLVHEETQYF.

The CDR3 DNA is TGCAGCGCCGTAGCGCGAGATACGCAGTATTTT. Translating gives CSAVARDTQYF. The V call is TRBV20-1, the J call TRBJ2-3; the D gene is possibly TRBD2 (5 bases). Germline assignment: CDR1 DFQATT and CDR2 SNEGSKA (reference sequence). The CDR3 runs 11 residues.

This clone was seen only a few times. V and J are TRBV19 and TRBJ1-1; D is ambiguous. Germline CDR1 and CDR2: LNHDA and SQIVND (reference sequence). The CDR3 extends over 15 amino acids. V shed 3 bases and J shed 5 bases, with 16 bases lying between them. This CDR3 reads CASSISGSPGTEAFF. The DNA of the CDR3 is TGTGCCAGTAGTATTTCGGGCAGCCCGGGGACTGAAGCTTTCTTT.

The V gene is TRBV7-8, the J gene TRBJ2-1; D may be TRBD1 or TRBD2 (6 bases each). Germline V lookup: CDR1 SGHVS, CDR2 FQNEAQ. The CDR3 contains 17 residues. Trimming left V 2 bases short and J 6 bases short, with 20 bases between. Written as DNA, the CDR3 is TGTGCCAGCAGCTTAAAGGGGGGACCGAGAGGCGGCAATGAGCAGTTCTTC. Its protein is CASSLKGGPRGGNEQFF.

The gene calls are TRBV5-1 and TRBJ2-3; tentatively, D is TRBD1 (5 bases). This CDR3 has 16 amino acids. V was clipped by 3 bases and J by 0 bases, with 14 bases between them. The germline gives CDR1 SGHRS, CDR2 YFSETQ. CDR3 nucleotides: TGCGCCAGCAGCTACGAGCCAGGGTGGAGCACAGATACGCAGTATTTT. This translates into CASSYEPGWSTDTQYF.

The J gene is TRBJ1-5, the V gene TRBV13; D is unresolved. This CDR3 contains 14 residues. V lost 0 bases, J lost 9 bases, and 12 bases lay in between. The germline V gene has CDR1 PRHDT and CDR2 FYEKMQ (reference sequence). In nucleotides, the CDR3 is TGTGCCAGCAGCTTAGGCGCAGCAAGTGTGCCCCAGCATTTT. Translated: CASSLGAASVPQHF.

This chain connects TRBV7-2 to TRBJ2-2; tentative D call: TRBD2 (6 bases). V was shortened by 8 bases and J by 0 bases, with 13 bases between the two germline ends. The CDR3 sequence is 15 residues long. CDR1 and CDR2 (germline): SGHTA, FQGNSA. The CDR3 reads CASGLRPPNTGELFF. As DNA, the CDR3 is TGTGCCAGCGGACTAAGACCTCCGAACACCGGGGAGCTGTTTTTT.

The rearrangement links TRBV6-5 to TRBJ2-7; D is possibly TRBD1 (5 bases). The CDR3 totals 14 residues. From germline, CDR1 is MNHEY and CDR2 SVGAGI. The germline V and J ends were trimmed by 2 bases and 0 bases, with 8 bases remaining between them. CDR3 DNA sequence: TGTGCCAGCAGTTACCTCGGACACTCCTACGAGCAGTACTTC. Protein product: CASSYLGHSYEQYF.

J is TRBJ2-1 and V is TRBV11-3, with unresolved D. The V gene lost 3 bases and the J gene lost 4 bases, with 4 bases spanning the gap. The length of the CDR3 is 12 residues. Germline CDR1 is SGHNT and CDR2 is YENEEA. The CDR3 DNA sequence: TGTGCCAGCAGCTTTGGATACAATGAGCAGTTCTTC. This gives the protein CASSFGYNEQFF. Variable domain in full (rest from reference TRBV11-3 and TRBJ2-1): EAGVVQSPRYKIIEKKQPVAFWCNPISGHNTLYWYLQNLGQGPELLIRYENEEAVDDSQLPKDRFSAERLKGVDSTLKIQPAELGDSAVYLCASSFGYNEQFFGPGTRLTVL.